The source of this T cell receptor beta chain is a study of Graves' ophthalmopathy and Graves' hyperthyroidism. Trimming shortened V by 2 bases and J by 1 base, and 6 bases separated the two germline ends. The CDR3 is 14 residues long. Germline V gene sequence: CDR1 MRHNA, CDR2 SNTAGT. This clonotype was seen at least ten times. TCR beta CDR3 amplification used RNA transcripts. An initial RT-PCR round employing HTBI primers preceded a second-round multiplex PCR. TCRdb re-analysed the multiplex PCR reads in MiXCR, keeping a single row per CDR3 protein. The sample shows roughly 500,000 distinct CDR3 sequences, 13% to 15% of them seen only once.

The J gene is TRBJ1-5, the V gene TRBV6-4; D uncertain. The sample consisted of blood. The receptor was derived from a young woman with Graves' ophthalmopathy. The CDR3 sequence: CASSDGSSNQPQHF. The DNA for the CDR3 is TGTGCCAGCAGTGACGGATCGAGCAATCAGCCCCAGCATTTT.